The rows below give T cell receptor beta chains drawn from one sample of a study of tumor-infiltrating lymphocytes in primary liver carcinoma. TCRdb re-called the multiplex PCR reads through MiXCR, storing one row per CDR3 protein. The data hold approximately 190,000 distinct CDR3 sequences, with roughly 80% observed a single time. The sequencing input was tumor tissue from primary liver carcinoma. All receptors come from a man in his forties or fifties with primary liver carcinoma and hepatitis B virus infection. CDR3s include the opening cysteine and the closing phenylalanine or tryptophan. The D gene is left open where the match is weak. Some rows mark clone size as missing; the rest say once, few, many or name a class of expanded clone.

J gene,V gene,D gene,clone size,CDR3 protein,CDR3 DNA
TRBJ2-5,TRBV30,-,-,CAWSRGLVQENQNF,TGTGCCTGGAGTAGGGGACTGGTCCAAGAGAACCAGAACTTC
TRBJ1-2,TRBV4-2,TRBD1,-,CVSSQIGTGGAAKGYTF,TGTGTCAGCAGCCAAATAGGGACAGGGGGCGCAGCGAAGGGCTACACCTTC
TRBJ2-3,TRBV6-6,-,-,CASSPHLDDSFNQPQYF,TGTGCCAGCAGCCCCCACCTGGACGATAGCTTCAATCAGCCCCAGTATTTT
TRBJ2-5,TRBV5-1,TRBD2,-,CASSTAAGAESQYF,TGCGCCAGCAGCACAGCGGCGGGAGCTGAGAGCCAGTACTTC
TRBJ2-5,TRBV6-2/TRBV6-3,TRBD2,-,CTSSYSTSGSETQYF,TGTACCAGCAGTTACTCGACTAGCGGGAGTGAGACACAGTACTTC
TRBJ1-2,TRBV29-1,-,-,CSVVEGGALKGYTF,TGCAGCGTTGTGGAGGGGGGCGCTTTGAAGGGCTACACCTTT
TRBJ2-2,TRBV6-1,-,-,CANSGLAIIGELFF,TGTGCCAATAGTGGGTTAGCGATCATCGGGGAGCTGTTTTTT
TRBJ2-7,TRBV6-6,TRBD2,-,CASSHRAGGSTYEQYF,TGTGCGAGCAGTCATCGAGCGGGAGGGTCTACCTACGAGCAGTACTTC
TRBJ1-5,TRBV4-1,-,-,CVSSQDPGTAGNQPQHF,TGCGTCAGCAGCCAAGATCCGGGGACGGCCGGGAATCAGCCCCAGCATTTT
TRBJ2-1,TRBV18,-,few,CASSAVDEQFF,TGTGCCAGCTCGGCCGTGGATGAGCAGTTCTTC
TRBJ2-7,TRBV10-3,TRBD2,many,CAISESTSSGVPYEQYF,TGTGCCATCAGTGAGTCGACATCTAGCGGGGTACCCTACGAGCAGTACTTC
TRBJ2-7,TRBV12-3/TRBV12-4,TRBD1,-,CASSYRRGDRAPFYEQYF,TGTGCCAGCAGCTATCGTAGGGGTGACAGGGCCCCCTTCTACGAGCAGTACTTC
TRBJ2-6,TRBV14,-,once,CASSPRWTVLLSGAKVLTF,TGTGCCAGCAGCCCACGATGGACAGTGCTCCTCTCTGGGGCCAAGGTCTTGACTTTC
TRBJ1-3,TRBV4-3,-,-,CVSSQGQLGSTIYF,TGCGTCAGCAGCCAAGGACAACTGGGAAGCACCATATATTTT
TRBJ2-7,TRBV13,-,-,CTSSSYTFSGEQYF,TGTACCAGCAGCTCCTATACTTTTTCGGGCGAGCAGTACTTC
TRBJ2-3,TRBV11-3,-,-,CAISPGIGYGTTDRLYF,TGTGCCATCAGCCCCGGGATAGGGTATGGGACGACAGATAGGCTGTATTTT
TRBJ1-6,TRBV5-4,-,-,CASSTEAGSRASPPHF,TGTGCCAGCAGCACCGAAGCGGGGTCGAGGGCTTCACCCCCCCACTTT
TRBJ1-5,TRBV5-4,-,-,CASSYRNRPQHF,TGTGCCAGTAGCTATCGGAATCGGCCCCAGCATTTT
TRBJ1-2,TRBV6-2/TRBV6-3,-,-,CASSPRSGCGYIF,TGTGCCAGCAGCCCCCGGAGCGGCTGTGGCTACATCTTC
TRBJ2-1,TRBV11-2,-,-,CASGLDRLALGHAQFF,TGTGCCAGCGGCTTAGATCGTTTAGCGTTAGGGCATGCGCAGTTCTTC
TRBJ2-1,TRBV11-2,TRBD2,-,CASSYSGPLDNVRFF,TGTGCCAGCAGCTATAGCGGGCCACTCGACAATGTGCGGTTCTTC
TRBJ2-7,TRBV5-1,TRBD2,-,CASRGTSGILEQYF,TGCGCCAGCAGAGGGACTAGCGGGATCTTGGAGCAGTACTTC
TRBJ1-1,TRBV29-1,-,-,CSVEDRETENSEAFF,TGCAGCGTTGAAGATCGGGAGACAGAGAACAGTGAAGCTTTCTTT
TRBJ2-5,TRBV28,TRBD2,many,CASSLGLAGGMETQYF,TGTGCCAGCAGCTTAGGGCTAGCGGGAGGGATGGAGACCCAGTACTTC
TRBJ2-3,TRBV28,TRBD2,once,CASSSSGGTSIDTQYF,TGTGCCAGCAGTTCCTCCGGGGGGACTAGCATAGATACGCAGTATTTT
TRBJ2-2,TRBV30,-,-,CAWKTVGNTRELFF,TGTGCCTGGAAGACGGTGGGGAACACCCGGGAGCTGTTTTTT
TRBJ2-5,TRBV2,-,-,CASSENDLGAETQYF,TGTGCCAGCAGTGAAAACGACCTTGGGGCGGAGACCCAGTACTTC
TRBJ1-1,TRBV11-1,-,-,CASSPGSGWATEAIF,TGTGCCAGCAGCCCAGGATCCGGTTGGGCTACTGAAGCTATCTTT
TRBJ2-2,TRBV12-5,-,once,CAISLGNTGELFF,TGTGCTATTAGTTTAGGGAACACCGGGGAGCTGTTTTTT
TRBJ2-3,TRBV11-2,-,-,CASSDSWRFTDTQYF,TGTGCTAGCAGTGATAGCTGGAGATTTACAGATACGCAGTATTTT
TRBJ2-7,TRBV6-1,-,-,CASSKVRAGRTSYEQYF,TGTGCCAGCAGTAAGGTTCGGGCGGGAAGGACTTCCTACGAGCAGTACTTC
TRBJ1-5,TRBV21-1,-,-,CASSSDDNNQPQHF,TGTGCCAGCAGCAGCGACGATAACAATCAGCCCCAGCATTTT
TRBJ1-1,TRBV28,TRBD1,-,CASTLGQKNTETFF,TGTGCCAGCACTTTGGGACAGAAAAACACTGAAACTTTCTTT
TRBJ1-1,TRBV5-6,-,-,CASSLEKATSTEAFF,TGTGCCAGCAGCTTGGAGAAGGCTACGAGCACTGAGGCTTTCTTT
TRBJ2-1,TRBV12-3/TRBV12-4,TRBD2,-,CASFSSGGAGEQFF,TGTGCCAGCTTCTCTAGCGGGGGGGCGGGGGAGCAGTTCTTC
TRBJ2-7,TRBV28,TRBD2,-,CTSSLRTSGLSYEQYF,TGTACCAGCAGCCTAAGGACTAGCGGGCTTTCCTACGAGCAGTACTTC
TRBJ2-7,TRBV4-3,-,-,CASSHDWAGLGGSYEQYF,TGCGCCAGCAGCCATGATTGGGCAGGATTGGGGGGCTCCTACGAGCAGTACTTC
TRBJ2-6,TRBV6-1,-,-,CTSSGYRGPTSGANVLNF,TGTACCAGCAGTGGATATAGGGGTCCTACCTCTGGGGCCAACGTCCTGAATTTC
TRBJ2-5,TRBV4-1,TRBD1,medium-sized,CASSQGGQGWETQYF,TGCGCCAGCAGCCAAGGTGGACAGGGTTGGGAGACCCAGTACTTC
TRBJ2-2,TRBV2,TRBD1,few,CASSGQGDTGELFF,TGTGCCAGCAGTGGACAGGGAGACACCGGGGAGCTGTTTTTT
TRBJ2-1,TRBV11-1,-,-,CASSSHGMHRLFNEQFF,TGTGCCAGCAGCTCACACGGGATGCACAGGCTGTTTAATGAGCAGTTCTTC
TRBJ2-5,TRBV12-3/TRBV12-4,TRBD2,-,CVSRRGTSGIQEIQYF,TGTGTCAGCAGACGAGGGACTAGCGGAATCCAAGAGATCCAGTACTTC
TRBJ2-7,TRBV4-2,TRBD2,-,CASGISGSNEQYF,TGTGCCAGCGGCATTAGCGGGAGCAACGAGCAGTACTTC
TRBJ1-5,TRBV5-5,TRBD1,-,CACSFSDTGEQPQHF,TGTGCCTGCAGCTTTTCTGATACAGGGGAGCAGCCCCAGCATTTT
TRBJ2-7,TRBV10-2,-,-,CASSEPLRGGEQYF,TGCGCCAGCAGTGAGCCCCTCCGGGGAGGCGAGCAGTACTTC
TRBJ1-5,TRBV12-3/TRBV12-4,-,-,CASSQQSDNQPQHF,TGTGCCAGCAGCCAACAGAGTGACAATCAGCCCCAGCATTTT
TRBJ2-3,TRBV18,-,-,CASSPMDRPTDTQYF,TGTGCCAGCTCCCCAATGGACAGACCCACAGATACGCAGTATTTT
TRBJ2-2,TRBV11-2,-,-,CASNLDHRGRDTWELFF,TGTGCCAGCAACTTAGATCATCGGGGTAGGGACACATGGGAGCTGTTTTTT
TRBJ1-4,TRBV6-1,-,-,CASSGAVLATNEKLYF,TGTGCCAGCAGTGGAGCGGTTCTGGCAACTAATGAAAAACTGTATTTT